This entry describes one TCR beta chain. V was trimmed by 7 bases and J by 6 bases, leaving 6 bases between them. CDR1 is MDHEN and CDR2 is SYDVKM in the germline V gene. The CDR3 is 11 amino acids. This entry is derived from a study of blood T cell repertoires in COVID-19. The data were produced by immunoSEQ multiplex PCR, yet TCRdb's version contains in-frame clones alone and is incomplete. Among 11,000 to 15,000 clones listed, around 85% were seen once. This receptor was taken from a human donor in a cohort sampled during active COVID-19. The chain is built from TRBV28 and TRBJ2-2; no reliable D call. The material sequenced was peripheral blood. CDR3 coding DNA: TGTGCCAGCACCTTCTCCGGGGAGCTGTTTTTT. This encodes CASTFSGELFF.